Listed below are T cell receptor beta chains from one sample, sequenced in a study of post-analysis software for immune sequencing data. Each CDR3 protein gets one entry after TCRdb re-called the PCR reads with MiXCR. Among approximately 660,000 distinct CDR3 sequences listed, 59% were seen once. The sequencing sample was made of blood. The receptors stem from a girl aged 2 to 9 with multiple sclerosis. Both conserved end residues are trimmed from each CDR3. Fields, in order: V gene, clone size, J gene, CDR3 protein. The size of a clone is reported for some rows only, either as once, few or many, or as a class for expanded clones.

TRBV3-1	NA	TRBJ2-5	ASSQDGAGGPWGRTQY
TRBV7-9	NA	TRBJ2-1	ASSLLVYEQF
TRBV20-1	NA	TRBJ2-3	SARDLEGGARDTQY
TRBV13	few	TRBJ2-7	ASSSEGSPYEQY
TRBV5-6	NA	TRBJ2-1	ASSLSPLLQYNEQF
TRBV5-1	few	TRBJ2-1	ASRPARGSTEQF
TRBV20-1	few	TRBJ2-1	SARDPAGAGYEQF
TRBV7-2	NA	TRBJ2-7	ASSLGFGTGIHEQY
TRBV2	NA	TRBJ2-1	ASSPQGPGNNEQF
TRBV6-1	NA	TRBJ2-7	ASSVQTSEYNEQY
TRBV6-2/TRBV6-3	few	TRBJ2-5	ASTKVSGTSVFQETQY
TRBV27	many	TRBJ2-5	ASSLSAQGASETQY
TRBV9	NA	TRBJ2-1	ASSVGTPVEQF
TRBV19	NA	TRBJ2-7	ASSTAGSYEQY
TRBV9	NA	TRBJ2-5	ASAFDGRRQETQY
TRBV7-8	NA	TRBJ2-1	ASSLPRNEQF
TRBV4-3	NA	TRBJ2-3	ASSQDLGNSWTVTDTQY
TRBV29-1	NA	TRBJ2-1	SVAGLARRGGSYNEQF
TRBV2	once	TRBJ2-1	ASRADSYSYNEQF
TRBV29-1	few	TRBJ1-2	SVEPGLYGYT
TRBV7-8	NA	TRBJ2-7	ASSLVFGRDLGY
TRBV29-1	once	TRBJ1-2	SVEEDSPYGYT
TRBV5-1	NA	TRBJ1-1	ASVAQGPNTEAF
TRBV12-3/TRBV12-4	NA	TRBJ2-1	ASSLRGGGARFNEQF
TRBV7-2	NA	TRBJ2-3	ASSLMQASTDTQY
TRBV18	few	TRBJ2-5	ASSTGTEQETQY
TRBV29-1	NA	TRBJ2-3	SVVAGLVADTQY
TRBV5-1	once	TRBJ1-2	ASRHTQKDGYT
TRBV6-4	NA	NA	ASTFERQLSTNIQY
TRBV24-1	NA	TRBJ2-5	ATSDPSPGGETQY
TRBV7-3	NA	TRBJ2-3	ASSLRAGGPIDTQY
TRBV7-2	NA	TRBJ2-3	ASSLLGTGDTQY
TRBV7-2	few	NA	ASSLDIWGGLETQY
TRBV6-5	NA	TRBJ1-2	ASSSAGSGYT
TRBV7-6	NA	TRBJ2-7	ASSLSTGYEQY
TRBV6-5	NA	NA	ASSSNPRGTYEQY
TRBV21-1	NA	TRBJ2-1	ASSPRGRRPDYNEQF
TRBV5-1	NA	TRBJ2-1	ASSLGGTGLNEQF
TRBV20-1	few	NA	SATRGAGLQETQY
TRBV7-9	NA	TRBJ2-7	ASSLFEGRLYEQY
TRBV13	NA	NA	ASSQTAPIPSYEQY
TRBV27	few	TRBJ1-6	ASSYSSGPRHYNSPLH
TRBV5-1	NA	TRBJ2-1	ASSLPGGPNVEQF
TRBV20-1	NA	TRBJ1-5	SARGTGMLNQPQH
TRBV2	NA	TRBJ1-2	ASNQKGQNYGYT
TRBV2	NA	TRBJ2-4	ASSDRLLRRAKNIQY
TRBV29-1	few	TRBJ2-1	SVEEGPDRGANNEQF
TRBV29-1	NA	TRBJ1-2	SVEDRAGGYGYT
TRBV5-1	NA	TRBJ1-1	ASSRDRGMNTEAF
TRBV5-1	NA	TRBJ2-1	ASSRPTSGGPSNEQF
TRBV5-1	once	TRBJ2-7	ASSLIAGNYEQY